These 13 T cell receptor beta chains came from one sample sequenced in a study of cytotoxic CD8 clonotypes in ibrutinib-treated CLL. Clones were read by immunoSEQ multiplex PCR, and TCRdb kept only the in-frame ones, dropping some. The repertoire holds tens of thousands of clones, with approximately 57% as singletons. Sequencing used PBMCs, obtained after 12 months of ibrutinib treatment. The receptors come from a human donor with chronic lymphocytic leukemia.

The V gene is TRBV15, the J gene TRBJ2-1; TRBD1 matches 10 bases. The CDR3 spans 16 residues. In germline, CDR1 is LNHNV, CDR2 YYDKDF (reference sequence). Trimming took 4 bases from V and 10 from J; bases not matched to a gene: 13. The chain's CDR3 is CATSTRTGGLSLEQFF. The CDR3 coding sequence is TGTGCCACCAGCACTAGGACAGGGGGGCTCTCGTTAGAGCAGTTCTTC.

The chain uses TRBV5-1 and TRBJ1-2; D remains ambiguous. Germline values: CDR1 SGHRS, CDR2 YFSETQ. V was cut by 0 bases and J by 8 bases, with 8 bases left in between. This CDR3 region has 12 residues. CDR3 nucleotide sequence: TGCGCCAGCAGCTTGGGCGCAGGCGGCTACACCTTC. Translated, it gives CASSLGAGGYTF.

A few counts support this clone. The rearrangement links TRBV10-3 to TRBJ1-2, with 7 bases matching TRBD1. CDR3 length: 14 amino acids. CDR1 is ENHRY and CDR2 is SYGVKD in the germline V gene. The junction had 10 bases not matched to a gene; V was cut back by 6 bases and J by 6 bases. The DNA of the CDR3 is TGTGCCATCAGCTTACAGGGGAATGGGCATGGCTACACCTTC. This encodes CAISLQGNGHGYTF.

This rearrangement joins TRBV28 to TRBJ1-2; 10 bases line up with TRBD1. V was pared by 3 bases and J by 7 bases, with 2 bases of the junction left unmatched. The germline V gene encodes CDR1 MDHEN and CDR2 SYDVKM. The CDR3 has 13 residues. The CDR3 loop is CASSLTGGGGYTF. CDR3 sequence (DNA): TGTGCCAGCAGTTTGACAGGGGGCGGTGGCTACACCTTC.

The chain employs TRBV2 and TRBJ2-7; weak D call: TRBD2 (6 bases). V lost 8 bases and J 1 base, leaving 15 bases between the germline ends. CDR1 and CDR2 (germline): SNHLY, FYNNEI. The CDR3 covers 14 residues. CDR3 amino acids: CASRAAGLSYEQYF. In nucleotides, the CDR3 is TGTGCCAGCCGGGCAGCGGGTTTGTCCTACGAGCAGTACTTC.

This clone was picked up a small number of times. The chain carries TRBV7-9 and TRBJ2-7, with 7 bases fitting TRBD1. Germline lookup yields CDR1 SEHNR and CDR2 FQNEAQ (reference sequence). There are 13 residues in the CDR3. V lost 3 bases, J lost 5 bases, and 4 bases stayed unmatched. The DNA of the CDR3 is TGTGCCAGCAGCTTTCAGGGGGTCCACGAGCAGTACTTC. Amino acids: CASSFQGVHEQYF.

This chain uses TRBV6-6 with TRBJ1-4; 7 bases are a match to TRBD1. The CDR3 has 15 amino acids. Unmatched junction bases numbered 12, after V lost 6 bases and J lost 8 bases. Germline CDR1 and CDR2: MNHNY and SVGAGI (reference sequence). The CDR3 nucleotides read TGTGCCAGCAGCCACCCAGACAGGGACAAGGAAAAACTGTTTTTT. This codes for CASSHPDRDKEKLFF.

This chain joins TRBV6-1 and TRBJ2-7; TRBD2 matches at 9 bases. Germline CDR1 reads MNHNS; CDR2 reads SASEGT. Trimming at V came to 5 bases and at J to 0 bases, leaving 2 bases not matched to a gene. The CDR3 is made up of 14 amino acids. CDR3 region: CASSRTSASYEQYV. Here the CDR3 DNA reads TGTGCCAGCAGTCGGACTAGCGCCTCCTACGAGCAGTACGTC.

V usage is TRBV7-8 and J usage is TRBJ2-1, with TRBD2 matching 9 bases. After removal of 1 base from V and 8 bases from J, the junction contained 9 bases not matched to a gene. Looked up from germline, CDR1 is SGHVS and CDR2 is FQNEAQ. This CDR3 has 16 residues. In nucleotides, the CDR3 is TGTGCCAGCAGCTTAGTGGTTCTAGCGGGATTCTATGAGCAGTTCTTC. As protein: CASSLVVLAGFYEQFF.

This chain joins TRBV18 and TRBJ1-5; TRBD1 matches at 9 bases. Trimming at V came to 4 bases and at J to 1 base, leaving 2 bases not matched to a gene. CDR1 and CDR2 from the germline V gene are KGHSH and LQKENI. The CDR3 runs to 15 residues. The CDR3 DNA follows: TGTGCCAGCTCACTACAGGGGGCGAGCAATCAGCCCCAGCATTTT. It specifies CASSLQGASNQPQHF.

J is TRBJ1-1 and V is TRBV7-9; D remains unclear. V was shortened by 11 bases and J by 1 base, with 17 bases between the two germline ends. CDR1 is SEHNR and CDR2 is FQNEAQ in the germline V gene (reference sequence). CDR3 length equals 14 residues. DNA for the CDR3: TGTGCCGGGAAACGGGGAGAACCGAACACTGAAGCTTTCTTT. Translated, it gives CAGKRGEPNTEAFF.

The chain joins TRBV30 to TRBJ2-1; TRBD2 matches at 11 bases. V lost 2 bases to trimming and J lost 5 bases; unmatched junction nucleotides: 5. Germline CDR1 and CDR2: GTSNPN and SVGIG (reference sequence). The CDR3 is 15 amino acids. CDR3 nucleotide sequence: TGTGCCTGGAGTCCTCGGGGACTAGCGGACAATGAGCAGTTCTTC. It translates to CAWSPRGLADNEQFF.

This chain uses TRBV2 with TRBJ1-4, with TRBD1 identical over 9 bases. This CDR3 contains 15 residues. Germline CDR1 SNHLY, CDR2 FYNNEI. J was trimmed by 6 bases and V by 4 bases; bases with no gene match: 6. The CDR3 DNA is TGTGCCAGCAGTGCGCTAGACAGGGGGGATGAAAAACTGTTTTTT. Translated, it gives CASSALDRGDEKLFF.